What follows are 24 T cell receptor beta chains derived from one specimen sequenced in a study of blood T cell repertoires in COVID-19. Method: immunoSEQ multiplex PCR; TCRdb's copy keeps in-frame clones and lacks some. This sample has fewer than 450,000 clones; around 88% occur once, and the top ten carry over 10%. The source material was peripheral blood. These receptors were taken from a woman between 50 and 59 years old with COVID-19, enrolled during active disease.

The chain combines TRBV20-1 with TRBJ1-1; no reliable D call. Deletions cut 3 bases from V and 8 bases from J, with 10 bases between. Germline V CDR1 and CDR2: DFQATT, SNEGSKA (reference sequence). The CDR3 has 11 amino acids. The CDR3 loop reads CSARSRVEAFF. DNA for the CDR3: TGCAGTGCTAGGTCCCGGGTGGAAGCTTTCTTT.

The rearrangement joins TRBV5-1 to TRBJ2-2; 8 positions agree with TRBD1. With V trimmed by 4 bases and J by 4 bases, 9 bases remained unmatched. The germline gives CDR1 SGHRS, CDR2 YFSETQ. The length of the CDR3 is 16 residues. For the CDR3, the DNA is TGCGCCAGCAGCCGGCAGACAGGGGCTTTCACCGGGGAGCTGTTTTTT. The encoded protein is CASSRQTGAFTGELFF.

CDR3 sequence reads: CASSLVAGGSGGSPLHF. The CDR3 region has the DNA TGTGCCAGCAGCTTAGTGGCAGGTGGCTCGGGGGGGTCACCCCTCCACTTT. The chain combines TRBV11-2 with TRBJ1-6, with D possibly matching TRBD1 (5 bases). V lost 1 base to trimming and J lost 10 bases, with 20 bases between them. The CDR3 length is 17 residues. Per the germline V gene, CDR1 is SGHAT and CDR2 is FQNNGV.

The chain employs TRBV2 and TRBJ2-2; 9 bases are a match to TRBD1. Losses at the gene ends were 6 bases for V and 6 bases for J; bases not matched to a gene: 8. Looked up from germline, CDR1 is SNHLY and CDR2 is FYNNEI. The CDR3 length is 15 residues. CDR3 in DNA: TGTGCCAGCAGGGCCACCCGGACAGGGGCCGGGGAGCTGTTTTTT. Its protein is CASRATRTGAGELFF.

The gene calls are TRBV9 and TRBJ2-3; the D gene is possibly TRBD2 (6 bases). CDR1 is SGDLS and CDR2 is YYNGEE in the germline V gene. There are 14 residues in the CDR3. Trimming stripped 4 bases from V and 3 bases from J, with 12 bases between. The CDR3 reads CASSPRGSTDTQYF. The CDR3 DNA follows: TGTGCCAGCAGCCCCCGGGGGTCGACAGATACGCAGTATTTT.

The chain has TRBV5-4 and TRBJ1-3; D is unresolved. The germline gives CDR1 SGHNT, CDR2 YYREEE (reference sequence). This CDR3 has 15 amino acids. Trimming took 1 base from V and 3 from J, leaving 11 bases between them. The CDR3 region has the DNA TGTGCCAGCAGCTTGCAGGCGGGAGATGGAAACACCATATATTTT. Encoded protein: CASSLQAGDGNTIYF.

This chain joins TRBV5-6 and TRBJ1-2, with D perhaps TRBD1 (5 bases). The germline V gene encodes CDR1 SGHDT and CDR2 YYEEEE. The V and J ends lost 2 bases and 1 base respectively, with 18 bases between them. The CDR3 sequence is 17 residues long. DNA for the CDR3: TGTGCCAGCAGCTTCTCGGTCAGGACAACGTTTAACTATGGCTACACCTTC. Protein product: CASSFSVRTTFNYGYTF.

This clone was found once. The chain is built from TRBV7-9 and TRBJ1-1; the D is unclear. The length of the CDR3 is 16 residues. CDR1 and CDR2 from the germline V gene are SEHNR and FQNEAQ (reference sequence). Trimming removed 1 base at V and 4 bases at J, with 16 bases between. The CDR3 DNA follows: TGTGCCAGCAGCTTAGTTCCGGCGGTGGAGGGCACTGAAGCTTTCTTT. Protein: CASSLVPAVEGTEAFF.

V usage is TRBV6-5 and J usage is TRBJ2-7; TRBD1 matches 8 bases. The junction had 10 bases not matched to a gene; V was cut back by 10 bases and J by 2 bases. Per germline, CDR1 MNHEY and CDR2 SVGAGI. The CDR3 consists of 14 residues. The CDR3 region is CATTPGTGPYEQYF. In DNA, the CDR3 is TGTGCCACGACACCCGGGACAGGACCCTACGAGCAGTACTTC.

CDR3 loop: CATSRERDIFTDTQYF. In DNA, the CDR3 is TGTGCCACCAGCAGAGAAAGGGACATTTTCACAGATACGCAGTATTTT. The chain employs TRBV15 and TRBJ2-3, with D tentatively TRBD1 (6 bases). V was shortened by 0 bases and J by 2 bases, with 12 bases between the two germline ends. The CDR3 has 16 residues. Germline loops: CDR1 LNHNV, CDR2 YYDKDF (reference sequence).

This clone was detected once. This chain links TRBV7-3 with TRBJ2-3; a weak D match, TRBD1 (6 bases). The germline gives CDR1 SGHTA, CDR2 FQGTGA. CDR3 length: 14 residues. With 2 bases removed from V and 4 bases from J, the gap between germline ends came to 10 bases. CDR3 bases: TGTGCCAGCAGCTTAGCCAGGGGAGCAGATACGCAGTATTTT. Protein sequence: CASSLARGADTQYF.

This clone appeared once. J is TRBJ2-3 and V is TRBV14; no clear D gene. The germline V and J ends were trimmed by 0 bases and 3 bases, with 16 bases remaining between them. Per germline, CDR1 SGHDN and CDR2 FVKESK. The CDR3 runs 17 residues. The CDR3 here is CASSQDAALDGTDTQYF. The DNA for the CDR3 is TGTGCCAGCAGCCAAGATGCAGCTTTAGACGGGACAGATACGCAGTATTTT.

The genes are TRBV10-2 and TRBJ2-3; D is perhaps TRBD2 (5 bases). Germline V gene data show CDR1 as WSHSY and CDR2 as SAAADI. There are 15 residues in the CDR3. Trimming left V 3 bases short and J 6 bases short, with 16 bases between. The chain's CDR3 is CASSDVGSRRDTQYF. DNA for the CDR3: TGCGCCAGCAGTGATGTTGGCTCACGGAGGGATACGCAGTATTTT.

The chain uses TRBV5-5 and TRBJ2-1, with TRBD2 matching over 13 bases. Germline assignment: CDR1 SGHKS and CDR2 YYEKEE (reference sequence). V shed 4 bases and J 0 bases; nucleotides not matched to a gene: 10. The CDR3 spans 19 residues. CDR3: CASSPRLAGGLSSYNEQFF. CDR3 bases: TGTGCCAGCAGCCCTCGACTAGCGGGGGGTCTGAGCTCCTACAATGAGCAGTTCTTC.

This clone was observed a few times. This chain uses TRBV7-9 with TRBJ1-5; possible D gene TRBD1, 6 bases. Trimming shortened V by 1 base and J by 3 bases, and 13 bases separated the two germline ends. CDR3 length equals 16 residues. Germline-derived CDR1 and CDR2 are SEHNR and FQNEAQ (reference sequence). The CDR3 DNA follows: TGTGCCAGCAGCTTAGGGTCAGGGGTCGCCAATCAGCCCCAGCATTTT. Residues: CASSLGSGVANQPQHF. Based on the CDR3 plus reference TRBV7-9 and TRBJ1-5, the full variable domain is DTGVSQNPRHKITKRGQNVTFRCDPISEHNRLYWYRQTLGQGPEFLTYFQNEAQLEKSRLLSDRFSAERPKGSFSTLEIQRTEQGDSAMYLCASSLGSGVANQPQHFGDGTRLSIL.

The rearrangement uses TRBV5-1 and TRBJ2-7; 13 nucleotides align to TRBD2. CDR3 length equals 15 residues. V lost 4 bases, J lost 7 bases, and 8 bases stayed unmatched. Germline loops: CDR1 SGHRS, CDR2 YFSETQ. The DNA of the CDR3 is TGCGCCAGCAGCCTAGGGACTAGCGGGGTGGGGGAGCAGTACTTC. Encoded protein: CASSLGTSGVGEQYF.

The chain is built from TRBV18 and TRBJ2-7, with TRBD1 as a possible D gene (6 bases). Trimming pared 2 bases from V and 2 bases from J, leaving 13 bases between. The CDR3 is made up of 15 amino acids. Per germline, CDR1 KGHSH and CDR2 LQKENI. Written as DNA, the CDR3 is TGTGCCAGCTCACCAGGGGCAGGGGAAGCCTACGAGCAGTACTTC. Translated: CASSPGAGEAYEQYF.

The rearrangement joins TRBV19 to TRBJ1-5; D uncertain. The CDR3 consists of 13 residues. Germline V gene sequence: CDR1 LNHDA, CDR2 SQIVND (reference sequence). Trimming stripped 5 bases from V and 5 bases from J, with 10 bases between. CDR3 loop: CASSWRADQPQHF. CDR3 nucleotide sequence: TGTGCCAGTAGTTGGAGGGCTGATCAGCCCCAGCATTTT.

This chain joins TRBV11-2 and TRBJ2-7; TRBD1 agrees at 9 bases. The CDR3 has 17 amino acids. J lost 4 bases, V lost 4 bases, and 14 bases had no gene match. Germline-derived CDR1 and CDR2 are SGHAT and FQNNGV. CDR3 amino acids: CASSSQRDRAVGYEQYF. The CDR3 DNA sequence: TGTGCCAGCAGCTCCCAAAGGGACAGGGCGGTGGGGTACGAGCAGTACTTC.

V gene TRBV4-1 combines with J gene TRBJ2-3, with D possibly being TRBD2 (5 bases). Germline V gives CDR1 MGHRA, CDR2 YSYEKL. The CDR3 runs 15 residues. Trimming removed 1 base at V and 0 bases at J, with 8 bases between. CDR3 in amino acids: CASSQGGLSTDTQYF. The DNA for the CDR3 is TGCGCCAGCAGCCAAGGAGGGTTGAGCACAGATACGCAGTATTTT.

A few counts support this clone. The CDR3 nucleotides read TGTGCCAGCAGTTCGGACAGCCCGTACGAGCAGTACTTC. It is translated as CASSSDSPYEQYF. The rearrangement joins TRBV6-5 to TRBJ2-7; perhaps TRBD1 as D (6 bases). This CDR3 has 13 residues. The germline gives CDR1 MNHEY, CDR2 SVGAGI. V lost 4 bases and J 4 bases, leaving 11 bases between the germline ends.

The chain employs TRBV24-1 and TRBJ2-4; TRBD1 aligns across 10 bases. Germline CDR1 reads KGHDR; CDR2 reads SFDVKD. This CDR3 has 14 amino acids. The junction had 9 bases not matched to a gene; V was cut back by 9 bases and J by 8 bases. DNA for the CDR3: TGTGCCACCTGTCCCGGACAGGGGGAGGACATTCAGTACTTC. This codes for CATCPGQGEDIQYF.

The genes are TRBV5-4 and TRBJ1-2; D is possibly TRBD1 (5 bases). The CDR3 runs to 14 residues. Germline values: CDR1 SGHNT, CDR2 YYREEE (reference sequence). With 3 bases removed from V and 8 bases from J, the gap between germline ends came to 17 bases. The chain's CDR3 is CASSSIMGRHGYTF. Here the CDR3 DNA reads TGTGCCAGCAGCTCCATCATGGGGCGTCACGGCTACACCTTC. Full variable domain (rest looked up from reference TRBV5-4 and TRBJ1-2): ETGVTQSPTHLIKTRGQQVTLRCSSQSGHNTVSWYQQALGQGPQFIFQYYREEENGRGNFPPRFSGLQFPNYSSELNVNALELDDSALYLCASSSIMGRHGYTFGSGTRLTVV.

The chain couples TRBV7-9 to TRBJ1-1; TRBD1 aligns across 10 bases. CDR3 length equals 15 residues. Germline CDR1 is SEHNR and CDR2 is FQNEAQ (reference sequence). With V trimmed by 3 bases and J by 4 bases, 5 bases remained unmatched. DNA of the CDR3: TGTGCCAGCAGCTTGACAGGGGGCCCGAGCACTGAAGCTTTCTTT. Encoded protein: CASSLTGGPSTEAFF.